These 20 T cell receptor beta chains share one sample of origin, sequenced in a study of T cell repertoires in cytomegalovirus infection. Via MiXCR, TCRdb re-called the reads, giving one row per CDR3 protein. The sample has some 320,000 distinct CDR3 sequences; 8% to 10% are singletons. Sequencing input: PBMCs. These receptors all come from a human donor in good health (CMV status not recorded). Some clones in this sample may be carry-over from other donors' samples.

In its sample, this clonotype was seen a few times. The chain combines TRBV27 with TRBJ2-7; TRBD1 matches 10 bases. J lost 4 bases, V lost 5 bases, and 5 bases had no gene match. Germline values: CDR1 MNHEY, CDR2 SMNVEV (reference sequence). The CDR3 sequence is 14 residues long. This CDR3 is CASSKRDRGYEQYF. The CDR3 nucleotides are TGTGCCAGCAGTAAACGGGACAGGGGTTACGAGCAGTACTTC.

The CDR3 loop is CASSYRASGLNNEQFF. Written as DNA, the CDR3 is TGTGCCAGCAGTTACCGGGCTAGCGGACTAAATAATGAGCAGTTCTTC. The chain couples TRBV6-2 or TRBV6-3 to TRBJ2-1, with TRBD2 identical over 7 bases. The ends lost 2 bases at V and 7 bases at J; junction bases unmatched: 11. The germline V gene has CDR1 MNHEY and CDR2 SVGEGT. There are 16 residues in the CDR3.

The rearrangement links TRBV6-2 or TRBV6-3 to TRBJ1-1; D ambiguous. V shed 6 bases and J shed 5 bases, with 16 bases lying between them. The CDR3 contains 14 residues. Germline V CDR1 and CDR2: MNHEY, SVGEGT. CDR3 DNA: TGTGCCAGCAGGCCCTCGGGTAGTGGAACTGAAGCTTTCTTT. It specifies CASRPSGSGTEAFF.

This clonotype has a count of ten or more. V and J are TRBV7-3 and TRBJ2-7; D is undetermined. The germline V gene encodes CDR1 SGHTA and CDR2 FQGTGA. V shed 5 bases and J shed 4 bases, with 9 bases lying between them. CDR3 length: 12 residues. This chain's CDR3 is CASSPGMYEQYF. CDR3 nucleotides: TGTGCCAGCAGCCCTGGGATGTACGAGCAGTACTTC.

This clonotype was found many times. The rearrangement uses TRBV7-2 and TRBJ1-1; maybe TRBD1 (6 bases). V shed 6 bases and J shed 0 bases, with 11 bases lying between them. Germline V CDR1 and CDR2: SGHTA, FQGNSA. The CDR3 length is 14 residues. CDR3 DNA: TGTGCCAGCAGGACCGGGACACTGAACACTGAAGCTTTCTTT. Protein sequence: CASRTGTLNTEAFF.

This clonotype was observed a few times. The gene calls are TRBV20-1 and TRBJ1-5, with D hard to call. This CDR3 spans 15 amino acids. V lost 5 bases and J 1 base, leaving 15 bases between the germline ends. Germline CDR1 DFQATT, CDR2 SNEGSKA (reference sequence). CDR3 coding DNA: TGCAGTGCTCACCCGGGAGGGATAAGCAATCAGCCCCAGCATTTT. Translation: CSAHPGGISNQPQHF.

This clonotype was counted many times. The chain uses TRBV11-2 and TRBJ2-1; TRBD2 matches at 7 bases. Trimming at V came to 3 bases and at J to 9 bases, leaving 5 bases not matched to a gene. The CDR3 has 13 amino acids. CDR1 is SGHAT and CDR2 is FQNNGV in the germline V gene. The CDR3 bases are TGTGCCAGCAGCTTTGGGGGGGTTGGTGAGCAGTTCTTC. It translates to CASSFGGVGEQFF.

This clonotype was counted ten times or more. The chain has TRBV12-3 or TRBV12-4 and TRBJ2-6; 8 bases align to TRBD1. V trimming: 6 bases; J trimming: 0 bases; junction bases outside the gene matches: 7. The CDR3 contains 17 residues. The CDR3 protein is CASSFPGQDSGANVLTF. The CDR3, as DNA: TGTGCCAGCAGCTTCCCGGGACAGGACTCTGGGGCCAACGTCCTGACTTTC.

J is TRBJ2-7 and V is TRBV6-2 or TRBV6-3; TRBD1 agrees at 10 bases. Germline CDR1 MNHEY, CDR2 SVGEGT. The CDR3 runs to 14 residues. With 3 bases clipped from V and 6 bases from J, the junction kept 5 bases outside the gene matches. The CDR3 DNA reads TGTGCCAGCAGTTATCGGACAGGGGGAGGCGAGCAGTACTTC. Its translation: CASSYRTGGGEQYF.

This clonotype was picked up a small number of times. This sequence joins TRBV6-2 or TRBV6-3 and TRBJ1-5; D is possibly TRBD1 (6 bases). This CDR3 has 16 amino acids. Germline CDR1 and CDR2: MNHEY and SVGEGT. Trimming took off 4 bases at V and 6 bases at J, with 19 bases between the two ends. This CDR3 is CASSFAGTRLGQPQHF. CDR3 bases: TGTGCCAGCAGTTTCGCCGGGACACGGTTAGGTCAGCCCCAGCATTTT.

The V and J genes are TRBV20-1 and TRBJ2-7; D is ambiguous. Germline assignment: CDR1 DFQATT and CDR2 SNEGSKA (reference sequence). V lost 3 bases and J lost 2, with 11 bases in between. The CDR3 length is 13 residues. The CDR3 is CSASIAVTYEQYF. The CDR3 DNA follows: TGCAGTGCTAGTATCGCGGTAACCTACGAGCAGTACTTC.

Comment on this clonotype: Given a much more abundant clone one base away, this may be a read error. The rearrangement joins TRBV7-6 to TRBJ1-1; D unclear. CDR3 size: 13 residues. The germline gives CDR1 SGHVS, CDR2 FNYEAQ. As DNA, the CDR3 is TGTTCCAGCAGCCGGAGGTTGAACACTGAAGCTTTCTTT. It translates to CSSSRRLNTEAFF.

This clonotype was observed a handful of times. CDR3 coding DNA: TGTGCCAGCAGCCTAGAGGGGACCGCGGGCACCGGGGAGCTGTTTTTT. This gives the protein CASSLEGTAGTGELFF. The chain combines TRBV7-2 with TRBJ2-2; D assignment may be TRBD1 or TRBD2 (5 bases each). Trimming stripped 5 bases from V and 4 bases from J, with 17 bases between. Germline V lookup: CDR1 SGHTA, CDR2 FQGNSA. The CDR3 consists of 16 residues.

The rearrangement joins TRBV7-2 to TRBJ2-5; D might be TRBD1 or TRBD2, each matching 7 bases. CDR1 is SGHTA, CDR2 FQGNSA, per germline. The CDR3 sequence is 19 residues long. Between the trimmed V and J ends, which lost 0 bases and 7 bases, there was a span of 27 bases. CDR3 bases: TGTGCCAGCAGCTTAGCAGGGGGCGACCGGGGGGTGGCTAGCGGGACCCAGTACTTC. Protein sequence: CASSLAGGDRGVASGTQYF.

This clonotype was counted only a few times. The chain is built from TRBV19 and TRBJ1-6; unclear D gene. The germline V gene has CDR1 LNHDA and CDR2 SQIVND (reference sequence). V was trimmed by 6 bases and J by 7 bases, leaving 10 bases between them. The CDR3 covers 13 residues. CDR3 in DNA: TGTGCCAGTAGGCCCACAGCGAATTCACCCCTCCACTTT. Amino acids: CASRPTANSPLHF.

This chain links TRBV5-6 with TRBJ2-7, with TRBD1 matching 10 bases. Germline CDR1 is SGHDT and CDR2 is YYEEEE. The CDR3 totals 16 residues. The V segment lost 0 bases and the J segment 2 bases; nucleotides outside the gene matches: 5. The CDR3 DNA follows: TGTGCCAGCAGCTTGGCGGGACAGGGGAGGACCTACGAGCAGTACTTC. Protein: CASSLAGQGRTYEQYF.

This clonotype occurred many times. This chain connects TRBV28 to TRBJ1-5; a weak D match, TRBD1 (6 bases). V was clipped by 3 bases and J by 13 bases, with 16 bases between them. CDR1 MDHEN and CDR2 SYDVKM come from the germline V gene. This CDR3 spans 13 amino acids. The CDR3 DNA reads TGTGCCAGCAGTTTGGAAACAGGGCCCGCTCAGCATTTT. It encodes CASSLETGPAQHF.

As concerns this clonotype: This may stem from a read error, because a much larger clone lies one nucleotide away. The chain couples TRBV7-9 to TRBJ1-4; TRBD1 matches 9 bases. The CDR3 totals 15 residues. CDR1 and CDR2 (germline): SEHNR, FQNEAQ (reference sequence). In DNA, the CDR3 is TGTGCCAGCAGCCGCCCCGGACAGGGGTATGAAAAACTGTCTTTT. Protein sequence: CASSRPGQGYEKLSF.

This chain uses TRBV4-3 with TRBJ2-7; tentatively, D is TRBD2 (6 bases). The germline V gene encodes CDR1 LGHNA and CDR2 YSLEER. This CDR3 spans 15 amino acids. Trimming shortened V by 1 base and J by 3 bases, and 13 bases separated the two germline ends. CDR3 nucleotide sequence: TGCGCCAGCAGCCAAGTGGCGGGGTTGGGCTACGAGCAGTACTTC. The encoded protein is CASSQVAGLGYEQYF.

This clonotype was seen at least ten times. The rearrangement joins TRBV12-3 or TRBV12-4 to TRBJ1-5, with 12 positions matching TRBD1. With V trimmed by 2 bases and J by 6 bases, 8 bases remained unmatched. CDR3 size: 17 residues. CDR3 region: CASSLSSGTGGGQPQHF. The CDR3, as DNA: TGTGCCAGCAGTTTATCATCCGGGACAGGGGGCGGTCAGCCCCAGCATTTT.